This T cell receptor beta chain was captured by sequencing in a study of CXCR3-negative and CXCR3-positive naive CD8 T cells. Whole-study findings and limits: Comparably high diversity marked both naive subsets, whereas memory CD8+ cells had much lower diversity. CXCR3-positive naive cells carried more hydrophobic TRB CDR3s than CXCR3-negative ones. Between one naive subset and the other, surface CD5 was comparable, and TCR strength was inferred from TRB CDR3 properties.

A CD45RO-CCR7+CD27+CD95- profile was what naive CD8+ T cells displayed. The libraries of TRB cDNA were prepared using 5' RACE with UMI labels. TCRdb reprocessed the 5' RACE reads and keeps a single row for each CDR3 protein, giving no DNA. The sample includes fewer than 65,000 distinct CDR3 sequences. The CDR3 runs 14 residues. Comments on this clonotype: Its target is unknown.

The sequenced sample consisted of naive CXCR3+ CD8+ T cells from blood. The subset is: CD45RO-CCR7+CD27+CD95- naive CD8+ T cells expressing CXCR3 (TNR3+). The chain combines TRBV12-3 or TRBV12-4 with TRBJ2-4. The source is a human donor in good health. Some clones in this sample may be carry-over from other donors' samples. The CDR3 sequence: CASSIAGDSNIQYF.